A single sample gave rise to the 13 T cell receptor beta chains below, sequenced in a study of blood T cells in healthy people across ages. Using a J-beta primer mix together with a sample-barcoded 5' primer, a second PCR was run for roughly 6 to 11 cycles. A single record per CDR3 protein comes from TCRdb applying MiXCR to the 5' RACE reads. The table includes about 1.5 million distinct CDR3 sequences, roughly two fifths detected once. The source material was blood. The receptors here all came from a woman aged 18-29 years in good health.

The chain carries TRBV20-1 and TRBJ2-1; TRBD1 aligns across 7 bases. Germline-derived CDR1 and CDR2 are DFQATT and SNEGSKA (reference sequence). V lost 0 bases and J lost 13; bases outside the gene matches: 12. The CDR3 runs to 14 residues. The CDR3 region has the DNA TGCAGTGCTAGAGATCTCCGACAGGGAAAGACCCAGTTCTTC. As protein: CSARDLRQGKTQFF.

The chain employs TRBV9 and TRBJ2-5, with TRBD1 as a possible D gene (6 bases). TRBJ2-1 explains the end of the DNA better; the J call may be wrong. The CDR3 is 14 amino acids. CDR1 is SGDLS and CDR2 is YYNGEE in the germline V gene. CDR3 sequence reads: CASSVGTEQETQFF. DNA of the CDR3: TGTGCCAGCAGCGTAGGGACAGAACAAGAGACCCAGTTCTTC.

The rearrangement joins TRBV7-9 to TRBJ2-1; perhaps TRBD1 as D (6 bases). This CDR3 has 15 amino acids. The V end lost 4 bases, the J end lost 4 bases, and 14 bases lay between the germline ends. In germline, CDR1 is SEHNR, CDR2 FQNEAQ (reference sequence). CDR3 residues: CASSSRQGLYNEQFF. CDR3 in DNA: TGTGCCAGCAGCTCGAGGCAGGGGCTATACAATGAGCAGTTCTTC.

With regard to this clonotype: One junction end disagrees with the germline gene, perhaps due to a read error. V usage is TRBV7-2 and J usage is TRBJ1-5; D ambiguous. Germline V gene lookup returns CDR1 SGHTA and CDR2 FQGNSA. The CDR3 sequence is 15 residues long. CDR3 region: CASSSSRESSQPQHF. The DNA for the CDR3 is TGTGCCAGCAGCTCTTCCCGGGAGAGCAGTCAGCCCCAGCATTTT.

This clonotype was counted at least ten times. This chain joins TRBV11-1 and TRBJ2-1, with D perhaps being TRBD1 or TRBD2 (7 bases each). Deletions cut 5 bases from V and 12 bases from J, with 11 bases between. The CDR3 extends over 11 amino acids. Germline-derived CDR1 and CDR2 are SGHAT and FQDESV (reference sequence). Here the CDR3 DNA reads TGTGCCAGCAGCCAGGGGGGGGTGCAGTTCTTC. Translation: CASSQGGVQFF.

The genes are TRBV5-1 and TRBJ2-5; D is unclear. This CDR3 region has 12 residues. V lost 5 bases, J lost 5 bases, and 10 bases lay in between. Germline CDR1 SGHRS, CDR2 YFSETQ. The CDR3 is CASRSDSETQYF. For the CDR3, the DNA is TGCGCCAGCAGGTCAGACTCGGAGACCCAGTACTTC.

This clonotype occurred a few times. V and J are TRBV20-1 and TRBJ2-6; D ambiguous. The V gene lost 0 bases and the J gene lost 2 bases, with 8 bases spanning the gap. The CDR3 consists of 15 residues. CDR1 is DFQATT and CDR2 is SNEGSKA in the germline V gene (reference sequence). CDR3 coding DNA: TGCAGTGCTAGAGATGGCAGTCCTGGGGCCAACGTCCTGACTTTC. Its protein product is CSARDGSPGANVLTF.

The chain recombines TRBV6-5 with TRBJ1-6; 7 nucleotides line up with TRBD1. Germline assignment: CDR1 MNHEY and CDR2 SVGAGI. The junction had 7 bases not matched to a gene; V was cut back by 5 bases and J by 12 bases. This CDR3 is built from 13 residues. Here the CDR3 reads CASSIGYRGPLHF. CDR3 sequence (DNA): TGTGCCAGCAGTATAGGATACAGGGGACCCCTCCACTTT.

This clonotype was seen ten or more times. The rearrangement links TRBV20-1 to TRBJ2-1, with 8 bases lining up with TRBD2. V shed 5 bases, J shed 4 bases, and the junction held 7 bases outside the gene matches. CDR1 and CDR2 (germline): DFQATT, SNEGSKA (reference sequence). The CDR3 totals 14 residues. CDR3 protein: CSARGLATYNEQFF. CDR3 bases: TGCAGTGCTCGCGGACTAGCCACATACAATGAGCAGTTCTTC.

The chain links TRBV6-5 to TRBJ1-1, with a possible D match to TRBD1 (6 bases). V was trimmed by 2 bases and J by 6 bases, leaving 16 bases between them. From germline, CDR1 is MNHEY and CDR2 SVGAGI. The CDR3 is made up of 15 amino acids. The CDR3 DNA follows: TGTGCCAGCAGTTACGCGGACAGTTGGACCGCTGAAGCTTTCTTT. This encodes CASSYADSWTAEAFF.

The chain joins TRBV18 to TRBJ2-4; D unresolved. The J call may be wrong; the DNA end is better matched by TRBJ2-7. The germline gives CDR1 KGHSH, CDR2 LQKENI. This CDR3 is 15 amino acids long. The DNA for the CDR3 is TGTGCCAGCTCACCACAAGGTGGCTTCGACTACGAGCAGTACTTC. The encoded protein is CASSPQGGFDYEQYF.

This clonotype was seen more than once but under ten times. The rearrangement joins TRBV6-2 or TRBV6-3 to TRBJ2-7; 7 positions match TRBD2. This CDR3 spans 16 amino acids. The germline CDR1 and CDR2 sequences are MNHEY and SVGEGT. J was trimmed by 2 bases and V by 6 bases; bases with no gene match: 13. Here the CDR3 DNA reads TGTGCCAGCAGCCCCGGAGCGGGGAGTTTTCCCTACGAGCAGTACTTC. Translated, it gives CASSPGAGSFPYEQYF.

This clonotype was seen only a few times. The chain links TRBV6-2 or TRBV6-3 to TRBJ2-3; tentatively, D is TRBD2 (5 bases). The V end was cut by 5 bases, the J end by 2 bases, with 17 bases between. The V gene's germline CDR1 is MNHEY and CDR2 SVGEGT. The CDR3 runs to 16 residues. CDR3 protein: CASSTPMDSYTDTQYF. In DNA, the CDR3 is TGTGCCAGCAGTACTCCGATGGACTCGTACACAGATACGCAGTATTTT.